This T cell receptor (beta chain) derives from a study of shared clonotypes between healthy human individuals (dated by TCRdb to about 2020). Describing the broader study: The cohort included three men and a couple of women between 18 and 49 years of age. Different laboratories and diverse techniques were used to prepare libraries and sequence TCR repertoires, to increase sequencing depth and limit assay-specific biases. Each donor's leukapheresis produced roughly between roughly 0.94 and 9.5 billion PBMCs. To estimate repertoire size and how much clonotypes are shared between individuals, the study performed deep sequencing of blood TCR repertoires from roughly five healthy adults. Study-wide conclusions, independent of this receptor: Because the study included a small number of donors, the genetic and exposure-history diversity represented was limited. Based on pairwise subsampling, the degree of clonotype sharing among donors was expected to be affected by sequencing depth. Sampling was limited to blood, and TCR repertoires in tissue likely differ from TCR repertoires in blood.

TCR CDR3 regions were amplified from genomic DNA by multiplex PCR using the deep immunoSEQ assay. Extracted genomic DNA from each cell subset was spread evenly across all wells of several immunoSEQ 96-well plates, with each plate serving as a replicate. For unsorted PBMC, approximately 290 ng genomic DNA, equal to 32,000 or so T cell genomes, was loaded into each replicate PCR. Unsorted PBMC genomic DNA was sequenced across ten immunoSEQ deep assay plates. The purified libraries were quantified using a Qubit 3.0 fluorometer, sized with a Bioanalyzer 2100, and then quantified again using the KAPA Library Quantification kit. Each immunoSEQ 96-well plate was sequenced on its own single-read 150-cycle Illumina NextSeq 550 flow cell. Concerning the study's data processing: The immunoSEQ output contained only junctional sequences without quality scores, so filtering could not match that applied to full-length reads. Sequences were annotated with PyIR, a Python wrapper for IgBLAST v1.9, using IMGT germline references to assign V/J genes and CDR3. Any read was removed if the V/J assignment was weak (E-value above 1e-6), the CDR3 was missing, or the read contained stop codons, out-of-frame junctions, or ambiguous translated residues. V3J clonotypes were defined as sequences sharing an identical inferred V gene, J gene, and CDR3 amino acid sequence. To compute the percentage overlap between repertoires, the number of shared unique clonotypes was divided by the size of the smaller repertoire. Repertoire richness was assessed with RTK rarefaction, the Chao1 estimator, and Recon v2.1 estimates of unobserved clonotypes. TCRdb mirrors the immuneACCESS table, restricted to in-frame sequences. Some clones are absent from its copies; in checked studies, under half trace to an unresolved V gene, and the reason for the others is unknown. For V, J and clone size, that table is used; D and trimming come from the DNA. A total of about 470,000 clones appear in this sample, around 75% of them only once. In total, the top ten clones hold about 13% of the sample.

The germline V end is reduced by 4 bases and the J end by 8 bases; junction bases left unmatched: 11. The CDR1 and CDR2 encoded by the germline V gene (reference sequence) are LNHDA and SQIVND. The CDR3 covers 16 residues, taking in both the cysteine and the phenylalanine. The retained sequence is limited to the CDR3, 48 bases, with the frame set at the first base. The donors were healthy, HIV-negative adults with no recently reported acute infections or vaccinations. All donors were Caucasian adults living in Nashville, Tennessee, USA. For unsorted samples, around 90 million PBMCs were counted, and genomic DNA was extracted using the QIAamp DNA Blood Mini kit. Blood was obtained by leukapheresis, after which PBMCs were separated by Ficoll-Histopaque density gradient centrifugation and cryopreserved in liquid nitrogen vapor phase. Note on this clone: The antigen it binds to is not known. Base qualities were left out, and no much larger clone turns up one base away.

The sequence was obtained from a woman between 40 and 55 years old in good health. Some clones in this sample may be carry-over from other donors' samples. The sequenced material came from PBMCs. Rearrangement joined TRBV19 to TRBJ1-2, with 12 middle bases fitting TRBD1. Here is the DNA: TGTGCCAGTAGTACCCAATCCGGGACAGGGGGCGTCGGCTACACCTTC. Translated, this is CASSTQSGTGGVGYTF. The variable domain in full, with residues beyond the CDR3 obtained from the reference TRBV19 and TRBJ1-2 genes, is DGGITQSPKYLFRKEGQNVTLSCEQNLNHDAMYWYRQDPGQGLRLIYYSQIVNDFQKGDIAEGYSVSREKKESFPLTVTSAQKNPTAFYLCASSTQSGTGGVGYTFGSGTRLTVV.